These 5 T cell receptor beta chains were all obtained from the same sample, sequenced in a study of T cell responses to AZD1222 COVID-19 vaccine. Method: immunoSEQ multiplex PCR; TCRdb's copy keeps in-frame clones and lacks some. The data contain fewer than 120,000 clones, around 90% of them singletons. The sample consisted of peripheral blood, taken on day 0 of AZD1222 vaccination. These receptor sequences come from an adult in good health.

This clone is a singleton in its sample. The rearrangement uses TRBV7-2 and TRBJ2-7; D remains ambiguous. CDR1 is SGHTA, CDR2 FQGNSA, per germline. This CDR3 has 15 residues. Trimming removed 1 base at V and 0 bases at J, with 10 bases between. The CDR3 region is CASSLGDKTSYEQYF. DNA of the CDR3: TGTGCCAGCAGCTTAGGTGATAAAACCTCCTACGAGCAGTACTTC.

This chain's CDR3 is CASRHGGETEAFF. CDR3 nucleotide sequence: TGTGCCAGCAGACATGGCGGGGAAACTGAAGCTTTCTTT. The V call is TRBV7-9, the J call TRBJ1-1; no clear D gene. Per germline, CDR1 SEHNR and CDR2 FQNEAQ (reference sequence). Trimming took 6 bases from V and 5 from J, leaving 13 bases between them. This CDR3 has 13 residues.

V gene TRBV3-1 (or the pseudogene TRBV3-2) combines with J gene TRBJ2-5; possibly TRBD1 for D (6 bases). The germline CDR1 and CDR2 sequences are LGHDT and YNNKEL (reference sequence). The CDR3 spans 13 residues. Trimming took 5 bases from V and 3 from J, leaving 10 bases between them. The CDR3 region has the DNA TGTGCCAGCAGCTCAGGGGCCAAAGAGACCCAGTACTTC. Protein: CASSSGAKETQYF.

On this clone: Other DNA sequences in the same sample also yield this CDR3. The rearrangement uses TRBV3-1 (or the pseudogene TRBV3-2) and TRBJ1-1; possible D gene TRBD1, 5 bases. V shed 4 bases and J shed 4 bases, with 10 bases lying between them. The CDR3 sequence is 13 residues long. The germline gives CDR1 LGHDT, CDR2 YNNKEL (reference sequence). The DNA of the CDR3 is TGTGCCAGCAGCCCTGGGGGGGGCACTGAAGCTTTCTTT. It is translated as CASSPGGGTEAFF.

V is TRBV5-1 and J is TRBJ1-2; D is unresolved. From germline, CDR1 is SGHRS and CDR2 YFSETQ. The CDR3 runs 12 residues. V was shortened by 3 bases and J by 2 bases, with 5 bases between the two germline ends. The chain's CDR3 is CASSSDNYGYTF. Here the CDR3 DNA reads TGCGCCAGCAGCTCGGACAACTATGGCTACACCTTC.